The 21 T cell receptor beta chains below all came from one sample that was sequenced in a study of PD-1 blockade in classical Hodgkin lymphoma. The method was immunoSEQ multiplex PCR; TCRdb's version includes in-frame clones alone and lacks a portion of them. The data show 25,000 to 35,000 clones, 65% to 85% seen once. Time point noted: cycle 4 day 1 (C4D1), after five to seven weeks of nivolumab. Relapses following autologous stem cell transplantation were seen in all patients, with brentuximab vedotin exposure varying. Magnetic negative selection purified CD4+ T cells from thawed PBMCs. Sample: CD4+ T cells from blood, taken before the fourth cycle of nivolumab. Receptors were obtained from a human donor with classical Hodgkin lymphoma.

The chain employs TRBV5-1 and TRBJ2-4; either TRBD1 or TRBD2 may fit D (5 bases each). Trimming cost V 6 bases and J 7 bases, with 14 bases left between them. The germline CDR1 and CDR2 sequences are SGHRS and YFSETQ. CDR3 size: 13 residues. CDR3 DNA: TGCGCCAGCAAGGTTGGGGACCGGAACATTCAGTACTTC. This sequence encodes CASKVGDRNIQYF.

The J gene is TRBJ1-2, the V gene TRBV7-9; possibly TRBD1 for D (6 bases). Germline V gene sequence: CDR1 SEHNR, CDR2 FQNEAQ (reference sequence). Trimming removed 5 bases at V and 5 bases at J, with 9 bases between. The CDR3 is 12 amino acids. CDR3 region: CASSPGTYGYTF. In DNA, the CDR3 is TGTGCCAGCAGCCCGGGGACATATGGCTACACCTTC.

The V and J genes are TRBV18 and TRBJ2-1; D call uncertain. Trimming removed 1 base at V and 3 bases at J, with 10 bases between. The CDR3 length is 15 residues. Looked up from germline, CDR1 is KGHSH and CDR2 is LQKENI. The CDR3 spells CASSPLLPSYNEQFF. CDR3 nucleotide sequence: TGTGCCAGCTCACCACTACTCCCAAGCTACAATGAGCAGTTCTTC. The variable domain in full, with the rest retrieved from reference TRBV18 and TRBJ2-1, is NAGVMQNPRHLVRRRGQEARLRCSPMKGHSHVYWYRQLPEEGLKFMVYLQKENIIDESGMPKERFSAEFPKEGPSILRIQQVVRGDSAAYFCASSPLLPSYNEQFFGPGTRLTVL.

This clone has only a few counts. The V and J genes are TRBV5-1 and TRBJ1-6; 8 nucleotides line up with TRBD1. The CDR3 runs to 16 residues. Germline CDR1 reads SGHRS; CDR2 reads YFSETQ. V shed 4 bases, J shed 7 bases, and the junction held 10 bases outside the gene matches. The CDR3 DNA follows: TGCGCCAGCAGCATTATGCAGGGGGCTGGAAATTCACCCCTCCACTTT. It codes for CASSIMQGAGNSPLHF.

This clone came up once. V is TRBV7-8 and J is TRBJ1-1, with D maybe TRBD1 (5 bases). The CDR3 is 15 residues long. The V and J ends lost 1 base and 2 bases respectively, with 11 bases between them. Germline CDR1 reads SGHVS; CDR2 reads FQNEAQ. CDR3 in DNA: TGTGCCAGCAGCTTAGGATTGGGGCCTAACACTGAAGCTTTCTTT. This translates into CASSLGLGPNTEAFF.

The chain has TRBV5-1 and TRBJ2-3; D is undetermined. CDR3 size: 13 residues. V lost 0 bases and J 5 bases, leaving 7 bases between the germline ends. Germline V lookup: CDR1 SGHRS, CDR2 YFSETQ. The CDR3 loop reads CASSLAGQDTQYF. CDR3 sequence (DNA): TGCGCCAGCAGCTTGGCCGGTCAAGATACGCAGTATTTT.

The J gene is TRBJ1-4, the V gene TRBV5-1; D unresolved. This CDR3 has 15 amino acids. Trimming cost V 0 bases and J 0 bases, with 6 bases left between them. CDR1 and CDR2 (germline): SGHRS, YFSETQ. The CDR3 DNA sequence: TGCGCCAGCAGCTTGGTTGGGACAACTAATGAAAAACTGTTTTTT. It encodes CASSLVGTTNEKLFF.

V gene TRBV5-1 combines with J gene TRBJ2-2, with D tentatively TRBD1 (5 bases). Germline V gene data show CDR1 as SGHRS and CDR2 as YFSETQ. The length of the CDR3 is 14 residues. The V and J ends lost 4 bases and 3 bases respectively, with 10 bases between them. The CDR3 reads CASSAGSHTGELFF. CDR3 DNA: TGCGCCAGCAGCGCAGGGTCCCACACCGGGGAGCTGTTTTTT.

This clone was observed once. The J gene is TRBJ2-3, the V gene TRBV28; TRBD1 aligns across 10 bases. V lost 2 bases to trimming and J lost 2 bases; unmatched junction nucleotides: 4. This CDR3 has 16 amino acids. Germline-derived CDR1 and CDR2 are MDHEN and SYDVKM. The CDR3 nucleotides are TGTGCCAGCAGTTTAGTGGGACAGGGGTACACAGATACGCAGTATTTT. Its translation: CASSLVGQGYTDTQYF.

The CDR3 coding sequence is TGTGCCAGCAGAGAGAACACTGAAGCTTTCTTT. Translating it yields CASRENTEAFF. This chain connects TRBV2 to TRBJ1-1, with D unclear. Germline lookup yields CDR1 SNHLY and CDR2 FYNNEI. The CDR3 is 11 amino acids. V was pared by 6 bases and J by 1 base, with 3 bases between.

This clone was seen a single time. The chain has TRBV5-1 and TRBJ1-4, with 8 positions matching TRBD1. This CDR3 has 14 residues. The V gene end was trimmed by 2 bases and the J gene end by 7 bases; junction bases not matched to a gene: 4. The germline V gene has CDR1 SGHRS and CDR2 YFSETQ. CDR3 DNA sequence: TGCGCCAGCAGCTTTGGGACAGGTTCTGAAAAACTGTTTTTT. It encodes CASSFGTGSEKLFF.

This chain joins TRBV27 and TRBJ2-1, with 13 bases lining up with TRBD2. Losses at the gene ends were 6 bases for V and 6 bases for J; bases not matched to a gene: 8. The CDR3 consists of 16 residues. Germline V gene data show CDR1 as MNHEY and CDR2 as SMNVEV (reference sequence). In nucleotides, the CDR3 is TGTGCCAGCAGGAAGGGGACTAGCGGGGTTGTCAATGAGCAGTTCTTC. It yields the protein CASRKGTSGVVNEQFF.

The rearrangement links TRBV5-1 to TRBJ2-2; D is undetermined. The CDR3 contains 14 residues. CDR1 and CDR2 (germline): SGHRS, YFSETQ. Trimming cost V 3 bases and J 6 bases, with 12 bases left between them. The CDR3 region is CASSSTPSPGELFF. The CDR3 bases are TGCGCCAGCAGCTCGACCCCCAGCCCCGGGGAGCTGTTTTTT.

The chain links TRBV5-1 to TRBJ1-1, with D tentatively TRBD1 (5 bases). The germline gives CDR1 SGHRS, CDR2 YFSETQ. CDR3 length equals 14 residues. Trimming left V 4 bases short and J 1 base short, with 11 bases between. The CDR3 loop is CASSPWGGNTEAFF. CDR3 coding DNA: TGCGCCAGCAGCCCCTGGGGGGGGAACACTGAAGCTTTCTTT.

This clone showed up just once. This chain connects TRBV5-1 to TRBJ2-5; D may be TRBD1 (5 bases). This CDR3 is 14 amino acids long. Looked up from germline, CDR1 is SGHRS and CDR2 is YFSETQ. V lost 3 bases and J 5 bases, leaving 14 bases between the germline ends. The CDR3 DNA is TGCGCCAGCAGCTCACCCTCAGGGAAGGAGACCCAGTACTTC. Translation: CASSSPSGKETQYF.

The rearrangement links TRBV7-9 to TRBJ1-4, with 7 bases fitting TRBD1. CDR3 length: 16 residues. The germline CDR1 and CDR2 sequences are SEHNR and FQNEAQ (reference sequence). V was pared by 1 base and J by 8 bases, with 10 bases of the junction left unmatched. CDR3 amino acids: CASSLGGRGSEEKLFF. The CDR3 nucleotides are TGTGCCAGCAGCTTAGGTGGCAGGGGGTCGGAGGAAAAACTGTTTTTT.

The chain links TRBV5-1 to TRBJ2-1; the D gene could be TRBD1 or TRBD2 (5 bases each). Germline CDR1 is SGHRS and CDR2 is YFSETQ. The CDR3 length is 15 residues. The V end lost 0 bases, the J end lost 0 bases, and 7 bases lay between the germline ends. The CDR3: CASSLGGSSYNEQFF. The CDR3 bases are TGCGCCAGCAGCTTGGGGGGGTCCTCCTACAATGAGCAGTTCTTC.

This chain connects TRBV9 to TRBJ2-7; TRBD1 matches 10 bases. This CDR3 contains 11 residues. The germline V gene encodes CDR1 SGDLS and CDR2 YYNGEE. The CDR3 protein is CRRDRGYEQYF. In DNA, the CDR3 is TGTCGAAGGGACAGGGGATACGAGCAGTACTTC.

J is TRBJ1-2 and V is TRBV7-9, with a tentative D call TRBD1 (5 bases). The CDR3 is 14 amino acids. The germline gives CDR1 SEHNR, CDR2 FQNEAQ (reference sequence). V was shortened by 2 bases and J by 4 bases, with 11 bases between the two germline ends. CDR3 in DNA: TGTGCCAGCAGCTTATCTGGGACGATCTATGGCTACACCTTC. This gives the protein CASSLSGTIYGYTF.

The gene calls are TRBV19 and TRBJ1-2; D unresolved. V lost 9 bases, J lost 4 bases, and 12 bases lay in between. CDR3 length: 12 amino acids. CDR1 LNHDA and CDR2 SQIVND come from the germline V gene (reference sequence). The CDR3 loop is CASQTGGYGYTF. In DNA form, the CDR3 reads TGTGCCAGCCAGACGGGAGGCTATGGCTACACCTTC.

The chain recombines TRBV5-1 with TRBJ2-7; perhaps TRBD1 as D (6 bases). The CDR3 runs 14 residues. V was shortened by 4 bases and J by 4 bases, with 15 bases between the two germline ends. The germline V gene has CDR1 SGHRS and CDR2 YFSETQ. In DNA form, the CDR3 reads TGCGCCAGCAGCACCTTACAGGGTGGGTACGAGCAGTACTTC. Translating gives CASSTLQGGYEQYF.